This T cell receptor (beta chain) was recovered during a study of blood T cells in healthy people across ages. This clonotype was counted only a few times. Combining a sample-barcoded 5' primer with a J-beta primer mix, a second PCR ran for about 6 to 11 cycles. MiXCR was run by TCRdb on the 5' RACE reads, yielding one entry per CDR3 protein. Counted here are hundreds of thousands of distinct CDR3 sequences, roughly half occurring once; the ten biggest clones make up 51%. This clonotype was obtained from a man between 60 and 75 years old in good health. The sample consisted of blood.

The CDR3 bases are TGTGCCAGCAGTTTAGGGGGGGCTTTGGCTAGATACACCTTC. This sequence encodes CASSLGGALARYTF. This chain connects TRBV12-3 or TRBV12-4 to TRBJ1-2; D is perhaps TRBD1 (6 bases). The CDR3 contains 14 residues. V was trimmed by 1 base and J by 11 bases, leaving 17 bases between them.